This T cell receptor beta chain derives from a study of shared clonotypes between healthy human individuals. The wider study: Three CD4 naive, three CD4 memory, two CD8 naive and one CD8 memory plate were used per donor. Overall study results and limits: Among donors, the sharing of clonotypes was expected to be influenced by sequencing depth. Unshared clonotypes carried lower generation probabilities than those common to all four donors.

To note about this clone: Its antigen is unknown.

V shed 5 bases and J shed 0 bases, with 11 bases lying between them. Germline CDR1 and CDR2: MGHRA and YSYEKL. The CDR3 loop spans 15 amino acids. Produced via immunoSEQ multiplex PCR; TCRdb's table is partial and in-frame only. The table lists just over 2,000,000 clones, 85% to 95% of them singletons, with roughly 0.13% in the top ten. CD4+ cell separation produced CD45RA+ naive and CD45RA-negative memory subsets. This clonotype originated in a man between 18 and 35 years old in good health. Source material: naive CD4+ T cells sorted from blood. The subset here: CD45RA+ positively selected. The V call is TRBV4-1, the J call TRBJ1-3, with D perhaps matching TRBD1 (6 bases). In DNA form, the CDR3 reads TGCGCCAGCAGCTTCCAAGGGGGCTCTGGAAACACCATATATTTT. As protein: CASSFQGGSGNTIYF.